This T cell receptor beta chain came from a study of molecular identifiers for immune sequencing clone quantification. Comment on this clonotype: The antigen remains undetermined.

TCRdb fed the PCR reads into MiXCR, producing one record per CDR3 protein. This repertoire shows about 640,000 distinct CDR3 sequences, 15% to 20% found once; its top ten account for 0.85%. The study's findings and limits: Spiked TCR RNA from one Jurkat cell reportedly showed up when mixed among one million naive cells.

The CDR3 consists of 12 residues. Germline assignment: CDR1 SNHLY and CDR2 FYNNEI. Trimming left V 2 bases short and J 4 bases short, with 6 bases between. The sequence was collected from a human donor in good health. Some libraries in this study had Jurkat cell RNA spiked in. The sequenced material came from naive CD8+ T cells from blood, with Jurkat cell RNA spiked in. This sample's subset: FACS-sorted CD8+CD4-CCR7+CD45RA+ naive T cells. The V and J genes are TRBV2 and TRBJ2-7; no firm D call. The CDR3 nucleotides are TGTGCCAGCAGTGAAATTCTGTACGAGCAGTACTTC. It codes for CASSEILYEQYF.